This TCR beta chain was retrieved from a study of identical twins. It was template switching that added a universal primer site, and there were unique molecular identifiers on the cDNA. TCRdb re-analysed the 5' RACE reads in MiXCR, keeping a single row per CDR3 protein. The sample shows roughly 250,000 distinct CDR3 sequences, over 12% of them seen only once. Whole-study findings and limits: Twins' surplus sharing was weaker for beta out-of-frame sequences. Within cord blood, abundant beta clonotypes carried fewer insertions, but memory repertoires showed no such trend.

Germline V gives CDR1 LGHNA, CDR2 YNFKEQ. The CDR3 runs 15 residues. Concerning this clonotype itself: Its antigen is as yet unknown. One base away lies a much larger clone, so this may be a sequencing read error.

The clonotype was recovered from a woman younger than 35 in good health. The genes are TRBV4-2 and TRBJ2-3; 8 nucleotides agree with TRBD2. The sample consisted of memory (CD45RO+) T cells sorted from blood. CDR3 nucleotide sequence: TGTGTCAGCAGCCAAGCGACTAGCGACACAGATACGCAGTATTTT. Protein product: CVSSQATSDTDTQYF.